The present T cell receptor (beta chain) was sequenced within a study of Ad26.COV2.S vaccination and SARS-CoV-2 variants. For the study at large: A COV1001 Ad26.COV2.S trial-arm participant provided the sample.

Treatment indicated: 15 to 20 received Ad26.COV2.S at low or high dose, single or two shots; 5 received placebo; per-sample allocation not given. Specimen acquisition occurred on day 63 following the initial vaccine or placebo injection. Findings of the study overall: Estimates derived from TCR breadth and depth analyses may have underestimated total T cell responses. It was found that vaccine and placebo recipients had similar non-spike TCR breadth.

This CDR3 comprises 17 residues. V was pared by 3 bases and J by 2 bases, with 19 bases between. From germline, CDR1 is MDHEN and CDR2 SYDVKM. TCRdb keeps only in-frame clones here, not all; method: immunoSEQ multiplex PCR. The data hold about 320,000 clones, with 86% observed a single time. In regard to this clone: Its matching antigen is unknown.

Specimen: peripheral blood, collected in a trial of Ad26.COV2.S vaccine versus placebo. This chain connects TRBV28 to TRBJ2-5; tentatively, D is TRBD2 (6 bases). The sequence derives from a person between 18 and 65 years old who received the Ad26.COV2.S COVID-19 vaccine or a placebo. The CDR3 bases are TGTGCCAGCAGTTTGCCGCCGGGGGTGCCGGATCAAGAGACCCAGTACTTC. This encodes CASSLPPGVPDQETQYF.